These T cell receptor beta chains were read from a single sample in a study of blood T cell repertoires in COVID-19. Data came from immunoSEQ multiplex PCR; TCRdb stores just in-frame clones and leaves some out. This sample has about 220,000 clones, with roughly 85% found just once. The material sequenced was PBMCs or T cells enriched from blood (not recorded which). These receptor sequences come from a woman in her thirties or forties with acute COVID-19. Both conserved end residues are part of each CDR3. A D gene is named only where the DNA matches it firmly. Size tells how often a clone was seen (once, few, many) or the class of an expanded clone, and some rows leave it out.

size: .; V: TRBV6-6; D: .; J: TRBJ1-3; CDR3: CASSYNSGNTIYF; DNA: TGTGCCAGCAGTTACAATAGCGGAAACACCATATATTTT
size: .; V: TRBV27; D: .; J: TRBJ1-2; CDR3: CASRTLWEADYGYTF; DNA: TGTGCCAGCAGGACCCTCTGGGAGGCGGACTATGGCTACACCTTC
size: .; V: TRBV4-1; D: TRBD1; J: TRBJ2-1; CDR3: CASSPTGTAYNEQFF; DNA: TGCGCCAGCAGTCCAACCGGGACAGCGTACAATGAGCAGTTCTTC
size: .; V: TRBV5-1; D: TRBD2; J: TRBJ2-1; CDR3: CASSLSDSGGPNEQFF; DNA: TGCGCCAGCAGCTTGTCGGATAGCGGGGGGCCAAATGAGCAGTTCTTC
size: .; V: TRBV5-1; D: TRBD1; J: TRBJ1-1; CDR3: CASSWLTGGTEAFF; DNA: TGCGCCAGCAGCTGGCTTACAGGGGGCACTGAAGCTTTCTTT
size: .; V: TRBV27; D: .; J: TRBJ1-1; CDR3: CASSRGTQAFF; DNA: TGTGCCAGCAGCCGGGGAACCCAAGCTTTCTTT
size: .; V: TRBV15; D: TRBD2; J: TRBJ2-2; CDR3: CATSTRGGLAGRNTGELFF; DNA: TGTGCCACCAGCACCAGAGGCGGGTTAGCGGGGCGGAACACCGGGGAGCTGTTTTTT
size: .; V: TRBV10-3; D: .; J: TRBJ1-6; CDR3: CAISGTADNSPLHF; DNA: TGTGCCATCAGTGGGACAGCCGACAATTCACCCCTCCACTTT
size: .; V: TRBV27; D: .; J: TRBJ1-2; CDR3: CASSLSLGATGYTF; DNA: TGTGCCAGCAGTTTATCCTTGGGGGCCACTGGCTACACCTTC
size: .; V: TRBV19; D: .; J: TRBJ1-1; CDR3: CASSLQVGNTEAFF; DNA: TGTGCCAGTAGTTTACAGGTCGGGAACACTGAAGCTTTCTTT
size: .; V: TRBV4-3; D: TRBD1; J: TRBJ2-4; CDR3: CASSQDRGQGTNIQYF; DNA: TGCGCCAGCAGCCAAGATCGGGGACAGGGTACAAACATTCAGTACTTC
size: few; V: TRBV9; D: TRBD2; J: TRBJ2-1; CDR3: CASSVVPGGGASDEQFF; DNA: TGTGCCAGCAGCGTAGTTCCCGGCGGGGGGGCGTCCGATGAGCAGTTCTTC
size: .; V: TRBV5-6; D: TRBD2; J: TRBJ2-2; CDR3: CASSFDGGARTGELFF; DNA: TGTGCCAGCAGCTTTGACGGGGGGGCCAGGACCGGGGAGCTGTTTTTT
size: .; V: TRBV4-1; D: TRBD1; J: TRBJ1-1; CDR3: CASSLRGQGAGTEAFF; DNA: TGCGCCAGCAGCCTCCGGGGACAGGGGGCAGGGACTGAAGCTTTCTTT
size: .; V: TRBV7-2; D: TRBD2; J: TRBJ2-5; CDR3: CASSLNGGANIQETQYF; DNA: TGTGCCAGCAGCCTAAACGGGGGGGCAAACATCCAAGAGACCCAGTACTTC
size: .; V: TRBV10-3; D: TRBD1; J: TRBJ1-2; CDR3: CATREGALPNYGYTF; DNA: TGTGCCACCAGGGAGGGGGCACTTCCTAACTATGGCTACACCTTC
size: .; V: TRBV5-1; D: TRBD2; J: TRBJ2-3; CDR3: CASSLVAGRTDTQYF; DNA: TGCGCCAGCAGCCTTGTAGCGGGCCGCACAGATACGCAGTATTTT
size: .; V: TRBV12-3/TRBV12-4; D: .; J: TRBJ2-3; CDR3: CASSLASDTQYF; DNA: TGTGCCAGCAGTTTAGCGAGCGATACGCAGTATTTT
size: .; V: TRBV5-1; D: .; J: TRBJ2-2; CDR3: CASSRQGAGELFF; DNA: TGCGCCAGCAGCCGTCAGGGCGCCGGGGAGCTGTTTTTT
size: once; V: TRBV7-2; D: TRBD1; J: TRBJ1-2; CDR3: CANSFGTGDFGYTF; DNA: TGTGCCAACAGCTTTGGGACAGGGGACTTTGGCTACACCTTC
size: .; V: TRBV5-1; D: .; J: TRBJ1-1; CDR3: CASSLQRDEAEAFF; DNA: TGCGCCAGCAGCTTGCAACGGGATGAGGCTGAAGCTTTCTTT
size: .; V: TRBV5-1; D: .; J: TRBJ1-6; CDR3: CASSLVPGDNSPLHF; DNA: TGCGCCAGCAGCCTTGTACCGGGAGATAATTCACCCCTCCACTTT
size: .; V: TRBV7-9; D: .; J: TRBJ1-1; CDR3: CASSLLTENTEAFF; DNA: TGTGCCAGCAGCCTCTTGACAGAGAACACTGAAGCTTTCTTT
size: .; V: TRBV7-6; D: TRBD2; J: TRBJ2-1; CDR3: CASSSSGGFSSYNEQFF; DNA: TGTGCCAGCAGCTCCAGCGGGGGCTTTAGCTCCTACAATGAGCAGTTCTTC
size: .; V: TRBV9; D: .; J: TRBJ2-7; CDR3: CASSVGGLDPYEQYF; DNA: TGTGCCAGCAGCGTAGGCGGCCTAGACCCATACGAGCAGTACTTC
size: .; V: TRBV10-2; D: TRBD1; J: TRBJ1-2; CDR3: CASHRGKDYGYTF; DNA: TGCGCCAGCCACAGGGGAAAGGACTATGGCTACACCTTC
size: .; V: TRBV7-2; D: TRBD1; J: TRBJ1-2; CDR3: CASRSPGQDHGYTF; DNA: TGTGCCAGCCGCTCGCCGGGACAGGATCATGGCTACACCTTC
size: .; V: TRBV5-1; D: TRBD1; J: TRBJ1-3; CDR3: CASSLGAGTDPSGNTIYF; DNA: TGCGCCAGCAGCTTGGGGGCCGGGACAGATCCCTCTGGAAACACCATATATTTT
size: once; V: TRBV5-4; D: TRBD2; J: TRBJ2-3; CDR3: CASSLFSGGPTDTQYF; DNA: TGTGCCAGCAGCTTGTTTAGCGGGGGGCCCACAGATACGCAGTATTTT
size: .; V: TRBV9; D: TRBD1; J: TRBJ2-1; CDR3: CASSPGQGAYNEQFF; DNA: TGTGCCAGCAGCCCTGGACAGGGGGCCTACAATGAGCAGTTCTTC
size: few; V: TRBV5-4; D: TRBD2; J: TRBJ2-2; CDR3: CASSFGLAAGELFF; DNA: TGTGCCAGCAGCTTCGGGCTAGCGGCCGGGGAGCTGTTTTTT
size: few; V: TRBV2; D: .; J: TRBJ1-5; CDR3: CASRAHYNQPQHF; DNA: TGTGCCAGCAGGGCACATTACAATCAGCCCCAGCATTTT
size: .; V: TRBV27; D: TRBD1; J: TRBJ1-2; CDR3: CASGIQGGVYGYTF; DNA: TGTGCCAGCGGAATACAGGGGGGAGTTTATGGCTACACCTTC
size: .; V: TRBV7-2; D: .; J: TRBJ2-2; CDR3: CASSLFFVTGELFF; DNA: TGTGCCAGCAGCTTATTCTTCGTAACCGGGGAGCTGTTTTTT
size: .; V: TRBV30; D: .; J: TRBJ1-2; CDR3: CAWSVPLPARGYTF; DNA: TGTGCCTGGAGTGTACCCTTACCGGCTAGAGGCTACACCTTC
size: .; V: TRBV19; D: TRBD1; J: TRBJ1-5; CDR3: CASSIRPGTGGSNQPQHF; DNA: TGTGCCAGTAGCATTAGACCGGGGACAGGAGGTAGCAATCAGCCCCAGCATTTT
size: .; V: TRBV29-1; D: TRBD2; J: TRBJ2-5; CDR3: CSAVLTSGAWGTQYF; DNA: TGCAGCGCCGTTCTGACTAGCGGGGCTTGGGGGACCCAGTACTTC
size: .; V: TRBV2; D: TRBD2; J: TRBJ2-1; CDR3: CASTAGVSSYNEQFF; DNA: TGTGCCAGCACAGCGGGGGTAAGCTCCTACAATGAGCAGTTCTTC
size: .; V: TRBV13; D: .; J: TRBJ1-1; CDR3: CASSLSYQEAFF; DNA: TGTGCCAGCAGCTTATCGTACCAGGAAGCTTTCTTT
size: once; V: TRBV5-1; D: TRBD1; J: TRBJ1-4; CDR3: CASSRRPGQGNEKLFF; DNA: TGCGCCAGCAGCCGGCGACCGGGACAGGGCAATGAAAAACTGTTTTTT
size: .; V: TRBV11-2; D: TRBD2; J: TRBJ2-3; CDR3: CASSDTTGTSARMADTQYF; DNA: TGTGCCAGCAGCGATACCACCGGGACTAGCGCCCGGATGGCAGATACGCAGTATTTT
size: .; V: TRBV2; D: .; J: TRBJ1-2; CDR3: CASSVGGTHTF; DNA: TGTGCCAGCAGTGTAGGAGGGACCCACACCTTC
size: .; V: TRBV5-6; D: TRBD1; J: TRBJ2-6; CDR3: CASNARGGMSGANVLTF; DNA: TGTGCCAGCAACGCCCGAGGGGGCATGTCTGGGGCCAACGTCCTGACTTTC
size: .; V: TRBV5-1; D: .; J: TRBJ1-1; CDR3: CASSATGGSANTEAFF; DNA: TGCGCCAGCAGCGCCACGGGGGGTTCAGCGAACACTGAAGCTTTCTTT
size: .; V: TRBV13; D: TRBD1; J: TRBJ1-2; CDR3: CASSPIGTGDNGYTF; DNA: TGTGCCAGCAGCCCAATCGGGACAGGGGATAATGGCTACACCTTC
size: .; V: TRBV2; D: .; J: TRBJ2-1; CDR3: CASFSIFSRPSSYNEQFF; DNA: TGTGCCAGCTTTAGCATCTTTTCGCGACCGAGCTCCTACAATGAGCAGTTCTTC
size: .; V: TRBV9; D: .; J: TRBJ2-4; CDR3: CASSVACRGLAKNIQYF; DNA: TGTGCCAGCAGCGTAGCCTGCAGGGGCTTAGCCAAAAACATTCAGTACTTC
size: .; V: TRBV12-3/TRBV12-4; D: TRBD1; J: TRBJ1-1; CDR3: CASRQGGGTEAFF; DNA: TGTGCCAGTAGACAGGGGGGAGGCACTGAAGCTTTCTTT
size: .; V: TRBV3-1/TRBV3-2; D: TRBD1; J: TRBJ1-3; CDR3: CASSQQDRQLIRGSGNTIYF; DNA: TGTGCCAGCAGCCAACAGGACAGGCAACTCATCCGTGGGTCTGGAAACACCATATATTTT
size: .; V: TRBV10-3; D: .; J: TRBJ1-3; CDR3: CAISESPGGYSGNTIYF; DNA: TGTGCCATCAGTGAGTCTCCGGGGGGTTACTCTGGAAACACCATATATTTT
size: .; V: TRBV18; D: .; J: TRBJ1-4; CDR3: CASSPQPGGNNEKLFF; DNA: TGTGCCAGCTCACCTCAACCGGGGGGAAATAATGAAAAACTGTTTTTT
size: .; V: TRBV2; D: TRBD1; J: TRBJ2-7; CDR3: CASSLRTGLYEQYF; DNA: TGTGCCAGCAGTCTACGGACAGGGCTCTACGAGCAGTACTTC
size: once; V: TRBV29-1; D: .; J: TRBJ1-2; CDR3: CSVGGRPNYGYTF; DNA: TGCAGCGTGGGGGGGCGGCCGAACTATGGCTACACCTTC
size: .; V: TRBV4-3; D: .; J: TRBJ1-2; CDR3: CASSQVIEGYYGYTF; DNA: TGCGCCAGCAGCCAAGTGATCGAGGGCTACTATGGCTACACCTTC
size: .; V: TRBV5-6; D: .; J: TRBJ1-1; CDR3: CASSPRGRISEAFF; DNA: TGTGCCAGCAGCCCTCGTGGGAGAATATCTGAAGCTTTCTTT